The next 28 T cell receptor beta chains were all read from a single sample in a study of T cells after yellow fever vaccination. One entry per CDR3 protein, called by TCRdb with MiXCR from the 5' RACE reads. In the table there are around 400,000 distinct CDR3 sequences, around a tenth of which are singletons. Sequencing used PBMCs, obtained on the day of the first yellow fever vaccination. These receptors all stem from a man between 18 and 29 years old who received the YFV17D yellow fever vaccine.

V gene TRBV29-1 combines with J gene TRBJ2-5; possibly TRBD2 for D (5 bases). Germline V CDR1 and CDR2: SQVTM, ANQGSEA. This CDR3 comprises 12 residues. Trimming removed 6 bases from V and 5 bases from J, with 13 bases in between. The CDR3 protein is CSVKPGVETQYF. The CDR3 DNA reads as TGCAGCGTGAAACCCGGGGTGGAGACCCAGTACTTC.

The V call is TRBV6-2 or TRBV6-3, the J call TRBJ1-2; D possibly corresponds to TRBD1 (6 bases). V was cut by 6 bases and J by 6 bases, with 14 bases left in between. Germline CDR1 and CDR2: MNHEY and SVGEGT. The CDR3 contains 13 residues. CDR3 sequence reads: CASRQTGRDGYTF. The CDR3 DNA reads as TGTGCCAGCAGACAGACAGGTCGGGATGGCTACACCTTC.

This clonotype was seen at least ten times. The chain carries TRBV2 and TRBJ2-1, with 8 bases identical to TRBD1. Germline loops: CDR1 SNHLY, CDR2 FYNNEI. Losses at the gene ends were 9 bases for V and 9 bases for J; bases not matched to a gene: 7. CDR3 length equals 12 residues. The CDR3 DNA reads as TGTGCCAGAGGACAGGGTGTAGGTGAGCAGTTCTTC. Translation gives CARGQGVGEQFF.

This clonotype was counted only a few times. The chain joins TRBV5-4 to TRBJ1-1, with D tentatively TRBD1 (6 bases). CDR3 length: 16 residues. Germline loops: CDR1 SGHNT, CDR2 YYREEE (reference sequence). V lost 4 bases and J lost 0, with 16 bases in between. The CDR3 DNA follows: TGTGCCAGCAGCCAGGGGTCCCCCTCAATGAACACTGAAGCTTTCTTT. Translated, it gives CASSQGSPSMNTEAFF.

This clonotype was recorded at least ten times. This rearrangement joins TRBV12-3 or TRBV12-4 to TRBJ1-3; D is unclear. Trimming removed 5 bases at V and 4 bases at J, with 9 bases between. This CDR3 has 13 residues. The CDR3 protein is CASSLREGNTIYF. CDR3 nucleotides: TGTGCCAGCAGTCTACGGGAGGGAAACACCATATATTTT.

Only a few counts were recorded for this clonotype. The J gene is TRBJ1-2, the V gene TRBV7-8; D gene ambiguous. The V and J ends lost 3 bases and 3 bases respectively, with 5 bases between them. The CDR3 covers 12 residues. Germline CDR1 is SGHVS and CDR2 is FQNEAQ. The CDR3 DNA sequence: TGTGCCAGCAGCTTTACGCACTATGGCTACACCTTC. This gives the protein CASSFTHYGYTF.

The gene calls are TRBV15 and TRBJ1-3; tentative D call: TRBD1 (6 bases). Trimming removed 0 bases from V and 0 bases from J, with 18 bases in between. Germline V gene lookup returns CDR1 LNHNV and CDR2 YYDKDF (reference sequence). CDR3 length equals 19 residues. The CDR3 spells CATSREPLRGAYSGNTIYF. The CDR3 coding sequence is TGTGCCACCAGCAGAGAACCGTTACGGGGGGCTTACTCTGGAAACACCATATATTTT.

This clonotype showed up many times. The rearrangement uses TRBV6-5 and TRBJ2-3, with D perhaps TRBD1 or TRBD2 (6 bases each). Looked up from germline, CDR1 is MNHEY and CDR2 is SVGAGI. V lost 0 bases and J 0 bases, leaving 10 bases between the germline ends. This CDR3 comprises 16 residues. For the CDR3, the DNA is TGTGCCAGCAGTTACTCCGGGGGCCAGAGCACAGATACGCAGTATTTT. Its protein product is CASSYSGGQSTDTQYF.

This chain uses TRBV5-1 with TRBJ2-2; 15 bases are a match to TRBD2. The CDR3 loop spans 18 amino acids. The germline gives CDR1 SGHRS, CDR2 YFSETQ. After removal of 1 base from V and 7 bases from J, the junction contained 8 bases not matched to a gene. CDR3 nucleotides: TGCGCCAGCAGCTTGCGGACTAGCGGGGGGGCCCGTGGCGGGGAGCTGTTTTTT. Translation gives CASSLRTSGGARGGELFF.

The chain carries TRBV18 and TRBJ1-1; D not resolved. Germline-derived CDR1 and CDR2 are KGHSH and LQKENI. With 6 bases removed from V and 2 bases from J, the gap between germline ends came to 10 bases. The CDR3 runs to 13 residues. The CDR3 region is CASSPILNTEAFF. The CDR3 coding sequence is TGTGCCAGCTCGCCGATACTTAACACTGAAGCTTTCTTT.

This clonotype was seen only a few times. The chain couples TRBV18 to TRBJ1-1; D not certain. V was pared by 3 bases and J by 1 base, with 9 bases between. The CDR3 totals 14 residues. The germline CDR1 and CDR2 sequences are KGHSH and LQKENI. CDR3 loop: CASSPSDGNTEAFF. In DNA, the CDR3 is TGTGCCAGCTCACCCAGTGACGGGAACACTGAAGCTTTCTTT.

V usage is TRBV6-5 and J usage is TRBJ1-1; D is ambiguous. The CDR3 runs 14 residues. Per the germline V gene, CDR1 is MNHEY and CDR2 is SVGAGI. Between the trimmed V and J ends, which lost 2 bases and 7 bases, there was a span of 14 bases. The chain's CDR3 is CASSYAGSQGEAFF. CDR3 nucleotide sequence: TGTGCCAGCAGTTACGCAGGCTCTCAAGGTGAAGCTTTCTTT.

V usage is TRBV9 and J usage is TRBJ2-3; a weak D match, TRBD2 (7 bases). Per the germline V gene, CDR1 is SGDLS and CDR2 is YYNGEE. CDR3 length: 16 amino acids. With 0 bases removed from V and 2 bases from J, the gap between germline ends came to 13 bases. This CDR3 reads CASSVEAGALTDTQYF. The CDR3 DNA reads TGTGCCAGCAGCGTAGAGGCGGGGGCCCTCACAGATACGCAGTATTTT. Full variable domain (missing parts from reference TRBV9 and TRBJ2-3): DSGVTQTPKHLITATGQRVTLRCSPRSGDLSVYWYQQSLDQGLQFLIQYYNGEERAKGNILERFSAQQFPDLHSELNLSSLELGDSALYFCASSVEAGALTDTQYFGPGTRLTVL.

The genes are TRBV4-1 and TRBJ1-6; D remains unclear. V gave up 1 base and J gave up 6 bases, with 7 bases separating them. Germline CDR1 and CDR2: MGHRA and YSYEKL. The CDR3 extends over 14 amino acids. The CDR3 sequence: CASSQAESNSPLHF. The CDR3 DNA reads TGCGCCAGCAGCCAAGCCGAGAGTAATTCACCCCTCCACTTT.

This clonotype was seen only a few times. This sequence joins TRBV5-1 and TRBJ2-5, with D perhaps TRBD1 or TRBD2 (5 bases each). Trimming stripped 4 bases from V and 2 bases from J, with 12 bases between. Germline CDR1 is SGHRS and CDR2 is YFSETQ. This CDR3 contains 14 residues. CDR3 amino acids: CASSIGTPQETQYF. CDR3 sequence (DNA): TGCGCCAGCAGCATCGGGACCCCTCAAGAGACCCAGTACTTC.

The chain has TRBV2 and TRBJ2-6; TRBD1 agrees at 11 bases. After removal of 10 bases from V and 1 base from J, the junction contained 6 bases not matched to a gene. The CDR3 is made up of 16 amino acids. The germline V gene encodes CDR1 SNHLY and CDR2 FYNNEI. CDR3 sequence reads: CATPDRGPSGANVLTF. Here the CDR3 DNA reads TGTGCCACCCCGGACAGGGGGCCATCTGGGGCCAACGTCCTGACTTTC.

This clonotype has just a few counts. The CDR3 spells CASTPRGLWETQYF. Written as DNA, the CDR3 is TGTGCCAGCACCCCTCGAGGGTTGTGGGAGACCCAGTACTTC. The genes are TRBV2 and TRBJ2-5; TRBD2 might be the D (5 bases). Trimming shortened V by 7 bases and J by 5 bases, and 17 bases separated the two germline ends. The CDR3 covers 14 residues. Germline V CDR1 and CDR2: SNHLY, FYNNEI.

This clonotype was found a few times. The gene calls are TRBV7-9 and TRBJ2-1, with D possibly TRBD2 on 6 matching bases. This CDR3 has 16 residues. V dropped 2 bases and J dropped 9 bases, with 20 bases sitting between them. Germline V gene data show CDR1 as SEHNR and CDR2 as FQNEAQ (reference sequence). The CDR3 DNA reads TGTGCCAGCAGCTTATGGGGAGGACCTTATGACAGTGAGCAGTTCTTC. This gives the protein CASSLWGGPYDSEQFF.

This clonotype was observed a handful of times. The CDR3 reads CASSFDGTMVNIQYF. In DNA form, the CDR3 reads TGTGCCAGCAGTTTTGACGGGACAATGGTGAACATTCAGTACTTC. V and J are TRBV12-3 or TRBV12-4 and TRBJ2-4; TRBD1 is a possible D gene (6 bases). The CDR3 spans 15 residues. V dropped 3 bases and J dropped 7 bases, with 16 bases sitting between them.

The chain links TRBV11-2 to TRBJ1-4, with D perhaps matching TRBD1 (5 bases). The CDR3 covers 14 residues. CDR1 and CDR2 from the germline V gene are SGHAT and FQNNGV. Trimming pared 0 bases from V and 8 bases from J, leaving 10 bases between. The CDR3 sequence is CASSLEGVWEKLFF. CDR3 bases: TGTGCCAGCAGCTTAGAAGGGGTTTGGGAAAAACTGTTTTTT.

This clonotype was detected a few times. CDR3: CASSVYRDSLGVNTEAFF. The CDR3 coding sequence is TGTGCCAGCAGCGTATACCGGGACTCCCTCGGGGTGAACACTGAAGCTTTCTTT. This chain joins TRBV9 and TRBJ1-1; TRBD1 is a possible D gene (5 bases). Germline CDR1 is SGDLS and CDR2 is YYNGEE. V lost 1 base and J lost 0, with 19 bases in between. This CDR3 has 18 amino acids.

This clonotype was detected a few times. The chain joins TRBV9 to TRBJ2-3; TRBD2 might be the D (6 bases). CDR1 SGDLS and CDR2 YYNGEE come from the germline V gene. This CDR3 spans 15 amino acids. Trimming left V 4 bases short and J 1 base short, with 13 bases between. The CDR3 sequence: CASSPAAGGTDTQYF. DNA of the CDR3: TGTGCCAGCAGCCCCGCAGCGGGCGGCACAGATACGCAGTATTTT.

The CDR3 is CSASAPGYTF. As DNA, the CDR3 is TGCAGTGCTAGTGCACCAGGCTACACCTTC. The chain combines TRBV20-1 with TRBJ1-2; D not certain. The V gene's germline CDR1 is DFQATT and CDR2 SNEGSKA (reference sequence). CDR3 size: 10 residues. Deletions cut 3 bases from V and 8 bases from J, with 7 bases between.

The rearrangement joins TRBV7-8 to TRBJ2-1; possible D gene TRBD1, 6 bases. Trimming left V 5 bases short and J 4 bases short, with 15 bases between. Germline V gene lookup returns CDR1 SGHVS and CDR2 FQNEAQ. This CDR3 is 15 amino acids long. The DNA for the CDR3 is TGTGCCAGCAGCCCACAAGGACAGAATTACAATGAGCAGTTCTTC. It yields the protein CASSPQGQNYNEQFF.

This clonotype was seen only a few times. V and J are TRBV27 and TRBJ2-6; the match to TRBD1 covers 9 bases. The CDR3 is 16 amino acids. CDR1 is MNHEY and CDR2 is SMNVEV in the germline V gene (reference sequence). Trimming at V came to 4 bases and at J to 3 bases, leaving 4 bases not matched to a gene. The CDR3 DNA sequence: TGTGCCAGCAGTTGGGACAGGGAAGGTGGGGCCAACGTCCTGACTTTC. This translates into CASSWDREGGANVLTF.

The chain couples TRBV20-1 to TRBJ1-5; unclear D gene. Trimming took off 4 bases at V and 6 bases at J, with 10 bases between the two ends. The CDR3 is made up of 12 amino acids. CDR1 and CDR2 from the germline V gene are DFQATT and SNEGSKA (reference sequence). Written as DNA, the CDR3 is TGCAGTGCTATCGTCTTTCCTCAGCCCCAGCATTTT. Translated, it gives CSAIVFPQPQHF.

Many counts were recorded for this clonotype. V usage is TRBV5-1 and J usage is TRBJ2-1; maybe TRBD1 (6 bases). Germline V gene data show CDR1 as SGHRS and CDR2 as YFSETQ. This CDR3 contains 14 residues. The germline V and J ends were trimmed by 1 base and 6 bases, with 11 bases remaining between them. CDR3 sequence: CASSLWGPGNEQFF. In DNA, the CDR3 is TGCGCCAGCAGCTTGTGGGGGCCAGGCAATGAGCAGTTCTTC.

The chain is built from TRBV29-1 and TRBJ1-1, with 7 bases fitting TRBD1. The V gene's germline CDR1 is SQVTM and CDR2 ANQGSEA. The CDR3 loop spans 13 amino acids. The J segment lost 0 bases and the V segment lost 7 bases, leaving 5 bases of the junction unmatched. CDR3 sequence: CSAGTDLNTEAFF. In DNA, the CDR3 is TGCAGCGCCGGGACAGACCTGAACACTGAAGCTTTCTTT.